These 2 T cell receptor beta chains share one sample of origin, sequenced in a study of early T cells in non-severe SARS-CoV-2 infection. MiXCR was run by TCRdb on the 5' RACE reads, yielding one entry per CDR3 protein. The sample includes tens of thousands of distinct CDR3 sequences, 8.7% seen only once; the top ten take under 4.5%. This specimen was whole blood, taken at baseline. These receptors were collected from an adult who was a healthcare worker with PCR-confirmed SARS-CoV-2 infection or an uninfected control (not recorded which).

The genes are TRBV11-3 and TRBJ2-1, with 10 nucleotides matching TRBD2. CDR3 length equals 17 residues. The V segment lost 2 bases and the J segment 6 bases; nucleotides outside the gene matches: 10. Germline CDR1 and CDR2: SGHNT and YENEEA. DNA of the CDR3: TGTGCCAGCAGCTTAAGGGGGCGACTAGCGGGTTCCAATGAGCAGTTCTTC. Its protein is CASSLRGRLAGSNEQFF.

This clonotype was picked up many times. V is TRBV7-9 and J is TRBJ1-6; TRBD1 matches 7 bases. Germline loops: CDR1 SEHNR, CDR2 FQNEAQ (reference sequence). The CDR3 totals 14 residues. The junction had 4 bases not matched to a gene; V was cut back by 5 bases and J by 6 bases. In DNA form, the CDR3 reads TGTGCCAGCAGCCCACAGGGGCCTAATTCACCCCTCCACTTT. Translation: CASSPQGPNSPLHF.